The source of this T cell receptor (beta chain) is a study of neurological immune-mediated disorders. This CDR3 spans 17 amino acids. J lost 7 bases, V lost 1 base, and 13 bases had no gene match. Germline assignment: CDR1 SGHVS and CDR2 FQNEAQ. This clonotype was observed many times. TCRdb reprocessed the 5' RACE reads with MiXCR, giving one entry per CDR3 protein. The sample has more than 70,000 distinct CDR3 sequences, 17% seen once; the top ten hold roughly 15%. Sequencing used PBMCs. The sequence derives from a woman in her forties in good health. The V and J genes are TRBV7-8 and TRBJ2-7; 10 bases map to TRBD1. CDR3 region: CASSLDPDRGGSQEQYV. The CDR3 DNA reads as TGTGCCAGCAGCTTAGATCCGGACAGGGGGGGATCTCAAGAGCAGTACGTC.